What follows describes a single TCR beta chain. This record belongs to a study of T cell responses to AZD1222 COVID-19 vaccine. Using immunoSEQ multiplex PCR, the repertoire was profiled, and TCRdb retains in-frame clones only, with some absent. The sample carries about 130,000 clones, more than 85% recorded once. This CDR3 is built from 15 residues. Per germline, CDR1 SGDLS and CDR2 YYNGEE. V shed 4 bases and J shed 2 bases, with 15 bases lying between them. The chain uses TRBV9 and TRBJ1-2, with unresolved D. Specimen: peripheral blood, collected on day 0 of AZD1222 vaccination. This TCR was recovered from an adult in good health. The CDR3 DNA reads TGTGCCAGCAGCTTCACCGGGAACCCAAACTATGGCTACACCTTC. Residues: CASSFTGNPNYGYTF.